The clone carrying this T cell receptor beta chain was detected only a few times. This specimen comes from a study of blood T cell repertoires in COVID-19. Study details: Sites in the United States, Italy and Spain provided acute and convalescent COVID-19 samples. T cells, B-cell-depleted T cells, or PBMCs provided the cDNA or gDNA that served as material.

Germline lookup yields CDR1 PRHDT and CDR2 FYEKMQ (reference sequence). Trimming took 6 bases from V and 1 from J; bases not matched to a gene: 8. There are 15 residues in the CDR3. In the study's own analysis: It was from reference gene primer amplification that nucleated cell counts were estimated. The method was immunoSEQ multiplex PCR; TCRdb's version includes in-frame clones alone and lacks a portion of them. The V and J calls and clone size were taken over from that table, and D and trimming were inferred from the DNA. The sample shows about half a million clones, over 75% of them seen only once.

The rearrangement joins TRBV13 to TRBJ2-7, with 8 bases identical to TRBD1. Sequencing was done on a sample of peripheral blood. The TCR originated in a human donor in a cohort sampled during active COVID-19. The CDR3 protein is CASRRQGSNSYEQYF. Here the CDR3 DNA reads TGTGCCAGCAGGCGACAGGGGTCCAATTCCTACGAGCAGTACTTC.